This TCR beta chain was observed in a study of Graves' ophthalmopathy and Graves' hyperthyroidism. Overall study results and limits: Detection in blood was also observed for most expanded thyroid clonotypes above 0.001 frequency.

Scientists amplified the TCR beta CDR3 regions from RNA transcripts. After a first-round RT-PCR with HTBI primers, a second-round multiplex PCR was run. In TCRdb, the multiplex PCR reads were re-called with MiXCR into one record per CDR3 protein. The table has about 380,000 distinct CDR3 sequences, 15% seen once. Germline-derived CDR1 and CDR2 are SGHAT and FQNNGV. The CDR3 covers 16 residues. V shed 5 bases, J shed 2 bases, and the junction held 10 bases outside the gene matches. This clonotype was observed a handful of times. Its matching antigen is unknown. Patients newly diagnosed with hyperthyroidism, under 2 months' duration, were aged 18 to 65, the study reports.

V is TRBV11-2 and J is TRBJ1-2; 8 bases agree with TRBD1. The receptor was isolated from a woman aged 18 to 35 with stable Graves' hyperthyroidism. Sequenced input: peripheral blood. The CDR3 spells CASSVSTGGTNYGYTF. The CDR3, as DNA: TGTGCCAGCAGCGTATCAACAGGGGGGACCAACTATGGCTACACCTTC.